This T cell receptor beta chain was sequenced during a study of cytomegalovirus exposure and HLA in healthy donors. About the research overall: There were over 350 genotyped donors. Of these, 81% fell in the genetic ancestry cluster associated with self-reported Caucasian donors.

Whole-study findings and limits: Reportedly, cytomegalovirus status was diagnosed with high sensitivity and specificity. It was in a later analysis that TCR association rates were seen to vary by HLA locus, highest for DRB1 and lowest for HLA-C.

The PCR employed 60 Vbeta primers together with 13 Jbeta primers. TCRdb's copy holds only in-frame clones and misses some; the assay was immunoSEQ multiplex PCR. The sample has under 150,000 clones; around 80% are singletons. From germline, CDR1 is SGHTA and CDR2 FQGTGA. V gave up 2 bases and J gave up 6 bases; unmatched junction bases: 1. The CDR3 contains 13 residues. Note on this clone: Its antigen is currently unknown.

The receptor was derived from a woman aged 45-60 years in good health and CMV-seronegative. This rearrangement joins TRBV7-3 to TRBJ2-1, with TRBD2 identical over 7 bases. What was sequenced was PBMCs. As DNA, the CDR3 is TGTGCCAGCAGCTTACGACTAGCCAATGAGCAGTTCTTC. Its translation is CASSLRLANEQFF.